Presented here are 16 T cell receptor beta chains from one specimen sequenced in a study of T cells in severe cutaneous drug reactions. TCR subtype-specific primers in iRepertoire multiplex PCR prepared libraries for bulk and single-cell sequencing. Using the multiplex PCR reads, TCRdb records one entry per CDR3 protein without DNA. Across around 5,700 distinct CDR3 sequences, the top ten clones capture 15% of the sample. The patients sequenced had a carbamazepine-induced Stevens-Johnson syndrome or toxic epidermal necrolysis reaction. Material: PBMCs. These receptors all come from a human donor with a severe cutaneous adverse drug reaction.

J is TRBJ1-5 and V is TRBV19; TCRdb proposes TRBD1, but this gene call is untestable without DNA. The CDR3 runs 17 residues. Germline CDR1 reads LNHDA; CDR2 reads SQIVND (reference sequence). This chain's CDR3 is CASSPPFQGVSNQPQHF.

CDR3 amino acids: CSARAGVGQGVSNSPLHF. The chain joins TRBV20-1 to TRBJ1-6; the TCRdb D gene call, TRBD1, has no DNA to confirm it. CDR1 and CDR2 (germline): DFQATT, SNEGSKA (reference sequence). CDR3 length: 18 amino acids.

This clonotype ranks as medium-sized in terms of frequency. The chain employs TRBV7-8 and TRBJ2-1; TCRdb returns TRBD1, unconfirmable since there is no DNA. Germline V gene lookup returns CDR1 SGHVS and CDR2 FQNEAQ. This CDR3 is built from 13 residues. This chain's CDR3 is CASSSGTANEQFF.

Considering frequency, this clonotype is medium-sized. The rearrangement joins TRBV2 to TRBJ2-2; the TCRdb call, TRBD1, lacks DNA for checking. Germline V gives CDR1 SNHLY, CDR2 FYNNEI. CDR3 size: 15 residues. The CDR3: CASSRQGGNTGELFF.

The J gene is TRBJ1-5, the V gene TRBV12-3 or TRBV12-4. CDR3 length: 13 amino acids. The CDR3 loop reads CASSSGGSQPQHF.

The V call is TRBV5-6, the J call TRBJ2-7; TCRdb selects TRBD2, and the lack of DNA leaves this call unchecked. The CDR3 is 13 amino acids. The germline V gene has CDR1 SGHDT and CDR2 YYEEEE. The CDR3 region is CASSWREGREQYF.

This clonotype is medium-sized (0.01 to 0.1%) by frequency. This chain uses TRBV6-1 with TRBJ1-1; the TRBD1 assignment by TCRdb is unverifiable without DNA. Germline V CDR1 and CDR2: MNHNS, SASEGT. The CDR3 loop spans 15 amino acids. The CDR3 is CASSEASGTGTEAFF.

The genes are TRBV6-1 and TRBJ2-1. The CDR3 totals 14 residues. Germline V gene data show CDR1 as MNHNS and CDR2 as SASEGT. The CDR3 sequence is CASSSAMVGNEQFF.

This rearrangement joins TRBV4-3 to TRBJ1-1. This CDR3 contains 16 residues. Germline loops: CDR1 LGHNA, CDR2 YSLEER. CDR3: CASSQEPPDMNTEAFF.

The genes are TRBV10-3 and TRBJ1-2; the D call from TCRdb, TRBD1, cannot be confirmed without DNA. This CDR3 region has 15 residues. The V gene's germline CDR1 is ENHRY and CDR2 SYGVKD. The CDR3 sequence: CAISAGTNTSRGYTF.

The rearrangement joins TRBV30 to TRBJ2-1. Germline V lookup: CDR1 GTSNPN, CDR2 SVGIG (reference sequence). CDR3 size: 13 residues. The CDR3 sequence: CAWSVSWDNEQFF.

According to its frequency, this clonotype is medium-sized. This chain uses TRBV6-5 with TRBJ2-5. This CDR3 contains 15 residues. Looked up from germline, CDR1 is MNHEY and CDR2 is SVGAGI. The CDR3 here is CASSYSSSTQETQYF.

The CDR3 loop reads CASSGDSWPNYGYTF. The genes are TRBV12-3 or TRBV12-4 and TRBJ1-2; TCRdb gives TRBD1 as the D gene, but with no DNA this cannot be confirmed. The CDR3 sequence is 15 residues long.

The J gene is TRBJ1-2, the V gene TRBV4-2; TCRdb's assignment of TRBD1 cannot be checked, as there is no DNA. The CDR3 length is 15 residues. The germline V gene encodes CDR1 LGHNA and CDR2 YNFKEQ. The CDR3 here is CASSQDHGQGQSYTF.

The rearrangement links TRBV7-2 to TRBJ2-1; the D call from TCRdb, TRBD1, cannot be confirmed without DNA. The CDR3 spans 16 residues. Germline V gene lookup returns CDR1 SGHTA and CDR2 FQGNSA. The CDR3: CASSLDAGGLYNEQFF.

The chain has TRBV12-3 or TRBV12-4 and TRBJ2-3; lacking DNA, the TRBD2 call made by TCRdb goes unchecked. This CDR3 region has 15 residues. The CDR3 here is CASSPSGSKSDTQYF.